The T cell receptor (beta chain) under discussion was sequenced for a study of blood T cell repertoires in COVID-19 (dated by TCRdb to the early 2020s). Regarding the research as a whole: The collaborator samples originated in the United States, Italy and Spain and spanned the acute and convalescent phases of COVID-19. The prospective study material was composed of cDNA or gDNA derived from T cells, B-cell-depleted T cells, or PBMCs. Subjects who had been exposed to COVID-19, were actively infected with it, or had recovered from it provided the deeply sampled blood TCRbeta repertoires that made up the dataset. The repertoires were released in a freely available public database meant as a resource for research on the immune response to SARS-CoV-2. The samples were drawn from two sources: the first 160 participants of the ongoing ImmuneRACE study, and 1,200 or so subjects contributed by 6 global collaborators. Nearly every sample came with metadata listing a de-identified subject ID, COVID-19 status, age in years and sex. Where available, HLA class I and class II types were taken from metadata supplied by the sample provider and were not determined by assay-based typing. The study at large found these results: How much clinical and demographic metadata was included differed by source and by participant, and the metadata was provided uncurated.

Details on this clone: This clone's antigen is unknown. No base qualities exist here, and no much larger clone lies one base off it.

TCRbeta CDR3 regions were amplified from genomic DNA using the immunoSEQ Assay, a bias-controlled multiplex PCR. As for the original processing: Within the assay, amplification of reference gene primers was used to estimate how many nucleated cells each sample contained. Sequence reads were collapsed and filtered to measure the absolute abundance of every unique TCRbeta CDR3 rearrangement. For each sample, productive Simpson clonality was calculated as the square root of Simpson's diversity index across productive rearrangements. TCRdb mirrors the immuneACCESS table, restricted to in-frame sequences. Some clones are absent from its copies; in checked studies, under half trace to an unresolved V gene, and the reason for the others is unknown. V and J calls and clone size are those listed in that table; D and trimming were worked out from the DNA. This sample gives over 300,000 clones in total; nearly 90% of them show up just once. The biggest ten clones account for 6.5% of the sample.

Collaborating institutions collected whole blood in K2EDTA tubes following their own protocols. Collaborator samples were shipped for TCRbeta analysis as frozen whole blood, isolated PBMCs, or DNA extracted from either sample type. Based on the germline V gene, the CDR1 and CDR2 sequences are LGHNA and YSLEER. Trimming at the junction amounts to 1 base on V and 9 bases on J, and the germline ends lie 15 bases apart. CDR3 length: 14 amino acids, cysteine to phenylalanine. Just CDR3 DNA is preserved here, 42 bases in frame from base 1. The specimen was peripheral blood. This chain joins TRBV4-3 to TRBJ1-1, and perhaps TRBD1 as D gene, on 5 matching bases. This TCR derives from a man aged 18-30 years with active or convalescent COVID-19. The DNA sequence follows: TGCGCCAGCAGCCAAGCGGCTCAGGGTTACCAAGCTTTCTTT. Translation gives CASSQAAQGYQAFF.